A single sample gave rise to the 26 T cell receptor beta chains below, sequenced in a study of beta chain features in type 1 diabetes. Every bit of the isolated RNA underwent reverse transcription, so sequencing read expressed TCRB transcripts. The assay was immunoSEQ multiplex PCR, and TCRdb's table has in-frame clones only and misses some. Among 860,000 or so clones listed, 15% to 20% were seen once. The sample taken for sequencing was naive CD4+ T cells from blood. The receptors shown here come from a woman younger than 30 in good health.

The chain is built from TRBV7-8 and TRBJ2-1; D may be TRBD1 (6 bases). The V end was cut by 2 bases, the J end by 4 bases, with 18 bases between. Germline V gives CDR1 SGHVS, CDR2 FQNEAQ. CDR3 size: 17 residues. CDR3 protein: CASSLTQGLRGYNEQFF. Written as DNA, the CDR3 is TGTGCCAGCAGCTTAACACAGGGATTAAGGGGGTACAATGAGCAGTTCTTC.

The chain combines TRBV5-1 with TRBJ2-3; 12 bases are a match to TRBD1. The germline V gene has CDR1 SGHRS and CDR2 YFSETQ. This CDR3 region has 15 residues. V shed 0 bases, J shed 7 bases, and the junction held 3 bases outside the gene matches. The CDR3 region has the DNA TGCGCCAGCAGCTTGGCGGGACAGGGGGCAAATACGCAGTATTTT. It encodes CASSLAGQGANTQYF.

There are a few counts of this clone. The V call is TRBV5-1, the J call TRBJ2-7; D is ambiguous. Trimming took off 4 bases at V and 6 bases at J, with 11 bases between the two ends. This CDR3 has 12 residues. Germline CDR1 SGHRS, CDR2 YFSETQ. The CDR3 region is CASSLSWGEQYF. The CDR3 nucleotides read TGCGCCAGCAGCCTCTCTTGGGGCGAGCAGTACTTC.

This chain uses TRBV7-2 with TRBJ2-5, with D perhaps matching TRBD2 (5 bases). CDR3 size: 17 residues. Germline CDR1 reads SGHTA; CDR2 reads FQGNSA. Trimming shortened V by 3 bases and J by 0 bases, and 17 bases separated the two germline ends. The CDR3 bases are TGTGCCAGCAGCTTTGGTAACAGCGGAAGGTACCAAGAGACCCAGTACTTC. It translates to CASSFGNSGRYQETQYF.

This clone was counted only a few times. The same CDR3 arises from other DNA sequences in this sample as well. The J gene is TRBJ1-1, the V gene TRBV29-1; the D is unclear. V was clipped by 5 bases and J by 0 bases, with 7 bases between them. This CDR3 spans 12 amino acids. The germline gives CDR1 SQVTM, CDR2 ANQGSEA. CDR3 residues: CSVKNLNTEAFF. CDR3 DNA sequence: TGCAGCGTTAAAAACTTGAACACTGAAGCTTTCTTT.

The rearrangement links TRBV11-2 to TRBJ2-7; 9 bases agree with TRBD1. CDR1 is SGHAT and CDR2 is FQNNGV in the germline V gene. There are 15 residues in the CDR3. J lost 0 bases, V lost 1 base, and 1 base had no gene match. As DNA, the CDR3 is TGTGCCAGCAGCTTAGGGACAGGGGACTCCTACGAGCAGTACTTC. Protein sequence: CASSLGTGDSYEQYF. Using reference TRBV11-2 and TRBJ2-7 for the parts outside the CDR3, the full variable domain is EAGVAQSPRYKIIEKRQSVAFWCNPISGHATLYWYQQILGQGPKLLIQFQNNGVVDDSQLPKDRFSAERLKGVDSTLKIQPAKLEDSAVYLCASSLGTGDSYEQYFGPGTRLTVT.

This clone was seen a handful of times. J is TRBJ2-5 and V is TRBV5-1; 14 bases are shared with TRBD2. CDR1 and CDR2 (germline): SGHRS, YFSETQ. The CDR3 covers 17 residues. V was clipped by 4 bases and J by 4 bases; unmatched bases: 9. In DNA form, the CDR3 reads TGCGCCAGCAGCATTCGACTAGCGGGAGGGCGATCAGAGACCCAGTACTTC. It translates to CASSIRLAGGRSETQYF.

The rearrangement uses TRBV4-3 and TRBJ1-2; weak D call: TRBD1 (6 bases). Germline CDR1 reads LGHNA; CDR2 reads YSLEER. There are 14 residues in the CDR3. The V end lost 0 bases, the J end lost 3 bases, and 8 bases lay between the germline ends. CDR3 in amino acids: CASSQDAGDYGYTF. The CDR3 bases are TGCGCCAGCAGCCAAGATGCAGGGGACTATGGCTACACCTTC.

This clone appeared a few times. V is TRBV10-3 and J is TRBJ2-3; no firm D call. The length of the CDR3 is 17 residues. Trimming took off 3 bases at V and 0 bases at J, with 16 bases between the two ends. CDR1 is ENHRY and CDR2 is SYGVKD in the germline V gene. The CDR3 coding sequence is TGTGCCATCAGTGACCATCCTCTGGCAGCCAGCACAGATACGCAGTATTTT. Translation: CAISDHPLAASTDTQYF.

This clone was detected a few times. The gene calls are TRBV5-6 and TRBJ1-5; the D is unclear. Germline V gene sequence: CDR1 SGHDT, CDR2 YYEEEE. V lost 3 bases and J lost 1, with 8 bases in between. The CDR3 runs to 14 residues. In DNA, the CDR3 is TGTGCCAGCAGCTCAGGTCCCAGCAATCAGCCCCAGCATTTT. It translates to CASSSGPSNQPQHF.

The V call is TRBV6-5, the J call TRBJ2-3; a possible D gene is TRBD2 (6 bases). This CDR3 comprises 15 residues. CDR1 is MNHEY and CDR2 is SVGAGI in the germline V gene. Trimming took off 0 bases at V and 2 bases at J, with 9 bases between the two ends. The CDR3 is CASSYSRTTTDTQYF. The DNA of the CDR3 is TGTGCCAGCAGTTACTCTCGGACTACCACAGATACGCAGTATTTT.

J is TRBJ2-1 and V is TRBV9, with unresolved D. Deletions cut 2 bases from V and 8 bases from J, with 8 bases between. In germline, CDR1 is SGDLS, CDR2 YYNGEE. The length of the CDR3 is 12 residues. CDR3 amino acids: CASSVNFHEQFF. The DNA of the CDR3 is TGTGCCAGCAGCGTGAACTTCCATGAGCAGTTCTTC.

This clone was found a few times. The chain joins TRBV5-6 to TRBJ2-4, with D perhaps matching TRBD1 (7 bases). The CDR3 length is 14 residues. Germline CDR1 is SGHDT and CDR2 is YYEEEE. Trimming left V 0 bases short and J 7 bases short, with 11 bases between. CDR3 sequence: CASSLDPGGNIQYF. CDR3 in DNA: TGTGCCAGCAGCTTGGATCCAGGGGGGAACATTCAGTACTTC.

The chain is built from TRBV10-3 and TRBJ2-1; the D gene could be TRBD1 or TRBD2 (5 bases each). The length of the CDR3 is 16 residues. The V gene lost 4 bases and the J gene lost 0 bases, with 13 bases spanning the gap. Per the germline V gene, CDR1 is ENHRY and CDR2 is SYGVKD. The CDR3 sequence is CAISGGTGSSYNEQFF. The DNA for the CDR3 is TGTGCCATCAGTGGGGGGACGGGGAGCTCCTACAATGAGCAGTTCTTC.

A remark on this clone: Other DNA sequences in this specimen translate into the identical CDR3. The chain uses TRBV18 and TRBJ2-1; D possibly corresponds to TRBD2 (5 bases). V lost 0 bases to trimming and J lost 8 bases, with 8 bases between them. Germline V lookup: CDR1 KGHSH, CDR2 LQKENI. The CDR3 totals 13 residues. CDR3 region: CASSPPSRDEQFF. For the CDR3, the DNA is TGTGCCAGCTCACCACCGTCGAGGGATGAGCAGTTCTTC.

This clone came up a few times. V is TRBV19 and J is TRBJ2-3; the D is unclear. V was cut by 7 bases and J by 4 bases, with 15 bases left in between. CDR3 length: 14 residues. Germline loops: CDR1 LNHDA, CDR2 SQIVND (reference sequence). CDR3 amino acids: CASTISNRADTQYF. For the CDR3, the DNA is TGTGCCAGTACCATATCCAATCGGGCAGATACGCAGTATTTT.

A few counts support this clone. The rearrangement links TRBV19 to TRBJ1-1, with 8 bases lining up with TRBD1. J gave up 7 bases and V 10 bases, and 8 bases lay outside the gene matches. CDR3 length: 12 amino acids. CDR1 and CDR2 (germline): LNHDA, SQIVND (reference sequence). The CDR3 spells CATRGDRHEAFF. The CDR3, as DNA: TGTGCCACAAGGGGGGACAGGCATGAAGCTTTCTTT. Full variable domain (rest looked up from reference TRBV19 and TRBJ1-1): DGGITQSPKYLFRKEGQNVTLSCEQNLNHDAMYWYRQDPGQGLRLIYYSQIVNDFQKGDIAEGYSVSREKKESFPLTVTSAQKNPTAFYLCATRGDRHEAFFGQGTRLTVV.

This clone was seen a handful of times. Other nucleotide sequences in the sample specify the same CDR3. V and J are TRBV20-1 and TRBJ2-1, with 7 bases matching TRBD1. The CDR3 runs to 11 residues. V trimming: 6 bases; J trimming: 4 bases; junction bases outside the gene matches: 0. The germline CDR1 and CDR2 sequences are DFQATT and SNEGSKA (reference sequence). CDR3 in DNA: TGCAGTGCGGGACAGTACAATGAGCAGTTCTTC. Translating it yields CSAGQYNEQFF.

V and J are TRBV4-3 and TRBJ1-1; D is ambiguous. V gave up 1 base and J gave up 0 bases, with 9 bases separating them. Germline V CDR1 and CDR2: LGHNA, YSLEER. The CDR3 is 15 residues long. The CDR3 nucleotides read TGCGCCAGCAGCCAAGTTGTTTCATTGAACACTGAAGCTTTCTTT. Its translation is CASSQVVSLNTEAFF.

This clone was seen more than once but under ten times. The chain recombines TRBV7-2 with TRBJ2-2; D remains unclear. Germline CDR1 reads SGHTA; CDR2 reads FQGNSA. The CDR3 loop spans 16 amino acids. V gave up 4 bases and J gave up 0 bases, with 12 bases separating them. CDR3 protein: CASSSLSSTNTGELFF. The CDR3 nucleotides read TGTGCCAGCAGCTCCTTGTCCAGCACGAACACCGGGGAGCTGTTTTTT.

This chain links TRBV6-5 with TRBJ2-3; D ambiguous. The length of the CDR3 is 15 residues. Germline CDR1 reads MNHEY; CDR2 reads SVGAGI. V lost 3 bases and J lost 0, with 10 bases in between. The CDR3 bases are TGTGCCAGCAGTTATCGCCCTTCTAGCACAGATACGCAGTATTTT. Protein sequence: CASSYRPSSTDTQYF.

The chain carries TRBV6-5 and TRBJ2-4; possibly TRBD2 for D (6 bases). The CDR3 runs to 13 residues. Germline CDR1 and CDR2: MNHEY and SVGAGI. Trimming pared 0 bases from V and 8 bases from J, leaving 8 bases between. The CDR3 loop reads CASSYSRRDIQYF. In DNA, the CDR3 is TGTGCCAGCAGTTACTCGAGGAGGGACATTCAGTACTTC.

A word on this clone: Within the sample, other DNA sequences also encode this same CDR3. CDR3 amino acids: CASSTGTTNTGELFF. The CDR3 region has the DNA TGCGCCAGCAGCACAGGGACAACAAACACCGGGGAGCTGTTTTTT. This chain uses TRBV5-1 with TRBJ2-2; D might be TRBD1 (6 bases). The CDR3 loop spans 15 amino acids. Germline CDR1 and CDR2: SGHRS and YFSETQ. V lost 4 bases, J lost 2 bases, and 12 bases lay in between.

The V call is TRBV7-2, the J call TRBJ2-2; the D gene is possibly TRBD2 (6 bases). This CDR3 has 15 residues. CDR1 is SGHTA and CDR2 is FQGNSA in the germline V gene. Trimming left V 1 base short and J 5 bases short, with 11 bases between. The CDR3 is CASSLERGGTGELFF. As DNA, the CDR3 is TGTGCCAGCAGCTTAGAAAGGGGAGGTACCGGGGAGCTGTTTTTT.

This clone was picked up a small number of times. V gene TRBV7-2 combines with J gene TRBJ2-3, with D tentatively TRBD1 (5 bases). Germline V gene sequence: CDR1 SGHTA, CDR2 FQGNSA. The CDR3 is 15 residues long. The V end lost 1 base, the J end lost 4 bases, and 12 bases lay between the germline ends. CDR3 bases: TGTGCCAGCAGCTTAGAGGGGCTAGGGCCAGATACGCAGTATTTT. Translation: CASSLEGLGPDTQYF.

In this sample, this clone turned up once. This rearrangement joins TRBV4-3 to TRBJ2-2; TRBD1 agrees at 8 bases. Per the germline V gene, CDR1 is LGHNA and CDR2 is YSLEER. This CDR3 has 16 amino acids. J was trimmed by 7 bases and V by 3 bases; bases with no gene match: 10. The CDR3 DNA follows: TGCGCCAGCAGCCAGCGGACAGGGTTCGAGAACGGGGAGCTGTTTTTT. It is translated as CASSQRTGFENGELFF.